The 11 T cell receptor beta chains reported below all come from one sample, sequenced in a study of T cells after somatic rescue of genetic block. Assay used: immunoSEQ multiplex PCR; TCRdb lists only in-frame clones, some missing. The repertoire holds about 12,000 clones, roughly 73% seen once, with roughly 19% in the top ten. Sequencing input: peripheral blood mononuclear cells (PBMCs). All receptors come from a boy between 10 and 17 years old.

The gene calls are TRBV6-5 and TRBJ1-5, with TRBD1 identical over 8 bases. The CDR3 is 15 residues long. Trimming cost V 7 bases and J 1 base; bases outside gene matches: 6. Per germline, CDR1 MNHEY and CDR2 SVGAGI. CDR3 bases: TGTGCCAGCACCCCCCGACAGGGGAGCAATCAGCCCCAGCATTTT. Translation gives CASTPRQGSNQPQHF.

The chain employs TRBV5-1 and TRBJ2-3; 7 bases are a match to TRBD1. J gave up 3 bases and V 1 base, and 5 bases lay outside the gene matches. There are 15 residues in the CDR3. Germline V gene lookup returns CDR1 SGHRS and CDR2 YFSETQ. Here the CDR3 DNA reads TGCGCCAGCAGCTTGCAGGCCAGGGGGACAGATACGCAGTATTTT. Residues: CASSLQARGTDTQYF.

This chain connects TRBV30 to TRBJ2-3, with TRBD1 matching 9 bases. Trimming took 2 bases from V and 0 from J; bases not matched to a gene: 3. There are 15 residues in the CDR3. Germline V gene data show CDR1 as GTSNPN and CDR2 as SVGIG (reference sequence). CDR3 in amino acids: CAWSRGTGSTDTQYF. The CDR3 DNA is TGTGCCTGGAGTAGGGGGACAGGGAGCACAGATACGCAGTATTTT.

Comments on this clone: One end of the junction varies from germline; a read error may be responsible. The genes are TRBV14 and TRBJ1-2; no firm D call. The CDR3 has 13 amino acids. The germline gives CDR1 SGHDN, CDR2 FVKESK. The CDR3 DNA is TGTGCCAGCAGCCCGGTCTCTAAATATGGCTACACCTTC. Translation: CASSPVSKYGYTF.

This sequence joins TRBV2 and TRBJ1-4; possibly TRBD1 for D (6 bases). Germline V lookup: CDR1 SNHLY, CDR2 FYNNEI. This CDR3 region has 13 residues. V lost 7 bases, J lost 7 bases, and 13 bases lay in between. CDR3 in amino acids: CASTPQGPEKLFF. The CDR3, as DNA: TGTGCCAGCACCCCACAGGGCCCTGAAAAACTGTTTTTT.

By sample fraction, this clone is medium-sized (0.01 to 0.1%). The chain recombines TRBV27 with TRBJ2-2; TRBD1 agrees at 7 bases. V lost 6 bases, J lost 4 bases, and 5 bases stayed unmatched. CDR3 length: 14 residues. Germline CDR1 reads MNHEY; CDR2 reads SMNVEV (reference sequence). This CDR3 is CASSFTGATGELFF. DNA for the CDR3: TGTGCCAGCAGCTTCACAGGGGCCACCGGGGAGCTGTTTTTT.

The V call is TRBV10-3, the J call TRBJ2-5; TRBD1 matches 7 bases. Germline V gene data show CDR1 as ENHRY and CDR2 as SYGVKD. V gave up 6 bases and J gave up 1 base; unmatched junction bases: 2. The length of the CDR3 is 13 residues. The CDR3 DNA reads as TGTGCCATCAGCGGGACAGTCCAAGAGACCCAGTACTTC. Protein sequence: CAISGTVQETQYF.

As DNA, the CDR3 is TGTGCCAGCAGATACGACCGGGACAGAGGAGAGCAGTACTTC. Its translation is CASRYDRDRGEQYF. The rearrangement joins TRBV6-6 to TRBJ2-7; the match to TRBD1 covers 7 bases. Looked up from germline, CDR1 is MNHNY and CDR2 is SVGAGI (reference sequence). After removal of 6 bases from V and 7 bases from J, the junction contained 12 bases not matched to a gene. The CDR3 length is 14 residues.

This clone was seen a handful of times. The J gene is TRBJ1-3, the V gene TRBV5-1; tentative D call: TRBD1 (6 bases). V was pared by 0 bases and J by 1 base, with 8 bases between. CDR3 length: 15 residues. CDR1 is SGHRS, CDR2 YFSETQ, per germline. CDR3 coding DNA: TGCGCCAGCAGCTTGGGGACAGTTTCTGGAAACACCATATATTTT. Translation: CASSLGTVSGNTIYF.

This clone ranks as medium-sized. The chain uses TRBV10-3 and TRBJ2-7; 7 bases are a match to TRBD1. The germline V gene encodes CDR1 ENHRY and CDR2 SYGVKD. V was clipped by 5 bases and J by 4 bases; unmatched bases: 8. The CDR3 has 14 residues. In DNA, the CDR3 is TGTGCCATCAGTTTAGACAGGGTACGGTACGAGCAGTACTTC. As protein: CAISLDRVRYEQYF.

The chain links TRBV27 to TRBJ1-2, with D uncertain. Germline lookup yields CDR1 MNHEY and CDR2 SMNVEV (reference sequence). CDR3 length: 15 residues. V was cut by 2 bases and J by 1 base, with 11 bases left in between. CDR3 nucleotide sequence: TGTGCCAGCAGTTTACCTCGAACTTTTAACTATGGCTACACCTTC. It encodes CASSLPRTFNYGYTF.